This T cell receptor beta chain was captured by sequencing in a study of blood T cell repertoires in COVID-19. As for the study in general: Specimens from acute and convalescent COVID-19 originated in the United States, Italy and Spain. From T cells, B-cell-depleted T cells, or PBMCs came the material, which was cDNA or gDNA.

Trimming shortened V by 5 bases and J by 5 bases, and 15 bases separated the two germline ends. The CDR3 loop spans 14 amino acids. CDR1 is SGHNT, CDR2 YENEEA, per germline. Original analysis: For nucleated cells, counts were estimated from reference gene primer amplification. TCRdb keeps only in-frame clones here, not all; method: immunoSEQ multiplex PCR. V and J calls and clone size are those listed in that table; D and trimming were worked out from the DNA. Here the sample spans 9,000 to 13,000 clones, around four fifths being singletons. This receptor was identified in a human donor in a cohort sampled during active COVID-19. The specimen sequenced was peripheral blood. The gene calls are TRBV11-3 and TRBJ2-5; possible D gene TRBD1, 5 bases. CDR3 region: CASSVGTGYETQYF. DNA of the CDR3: TGTGCCAGCAGCGTGGGTACAGGATATGAGACCCAGTACTTC.